This TCR beta chain was found in a study of PD-1 blockade in classical Hodgkin lymphoma. Overall study findings and caveats: Newly diagnosed patients were reported to start with lower TCR diversity than healthy donors. By C4D1, diversity of CD4+ TCRs had risen significantly, whereas that of CD8+ TCRs had not.

As concerns this clone: Its antigen remains unidentified.

Per the germline V gene, CDR1 is LNHDA and CDR2 is SQIVND (reference sequence). The V gene end was trimmed by 4 bases and the J gene end by 1 base; junction bases not matched to a gene: 6. This CDR3 is built from 16 residues. Every patient was affected by relapse after autologous stem cell transplantation, while exposure to brentuximab vedotin was not uniform. Libraries were prepared by immunoSEQ multiplex PCR; TCRdb keeps only in-frame clonotypes and omits some of them. The table has some 41,000 clones, 60% to 85% seen once. The chain carries TRBV19 and TRBJ2-2; 7 positions match TRBD2. The sample here was peripheral blood mononuclear cells (PBMCs), taken at baseline. This TCR derives from a human donor with classical Hodgkin lymphoma. CDR3 protein: CASSTRAGLNTGELFF. The DNA for the CDR3 is TGTGCCAGTAGTACCAGAGCGGGGCTGAACACCGGGGAGCTGTTTTTT.